This T cell receptor beta chain was identified during a study of blood T cell repertoires in COVID-19. Libraries were prepared by immunoSEQ multiplex PCR; TCRdb keeps only in-frame clonotypes and omits some of them. The profile shows about 190,000 clones, about 81% of them singletons. Germline V gene data show CDR1 as KGHSH and CDR2 as LQKENI. The CDR3 covers 14 residues. The trim removed 2 bases at V and 1 base at J, leaving 2 bases unmatched. This receptor was identified in a woman aged 80 or older with COVID-19, enrolled during active disease. V gene TRBV18 combines with J gene TRBJ2-7; 7 bases map to TRBD1. Sequencing used peripheral blood. CDR3 DNA: TGTGCCAGCTCACCAGGGACAGCATCCTACGAGCAGTACTTC. This gives the protein CASSPGTASYEQYF.